These 10 T cell receptor beta chains were all obtained from the same sample, sequenced in a study of cytomegalovirus exposure and HLA in healthy donors (TCRdb year 2017). Receptors were amplified or captured by the immunoSEQ multiplex PCR assay. The multiplex PCR relied on a mix of 60 forward primers for TCR Vbeta segments and 13 reverse primers for TCR Jbeta segments. TCRdb limited this immuneACCESS table to in-frame rearrangements with V and J called. A share of clones is missing; checked studies link under half to unresolved V genes, and the rest is unexplained. The sample's records list some 150,000 clones. The top ten hold under 2.5% of the sample. Material: PBMCs. The source of these receptors is a woman younger than 30 in good health and CMV-seronegative.

The rearrangement links TRBV9 to TRBJ1-2; D possibly corresponds to TRBD1 (6 bases). There are 15 residues in the CDR3. Germline V lookup: CDR1 SGDLS, CDR2 YYNGEE. V was trimmed by 2 bases and J by 4 bases, leaving 15 bases between them. The CDR3: CASSVAPTGTYGYTF. CDR3 in DNA: TGTGCCAGCAGCGTTGCCCCAACAGGGACCTATGGCTACACCTTC.

This rearrangement joins TRBV7-8 to TRBJ2-3, with D possibly matching TRBD2 (5 bases). Germline V gives CDR1 SGHVS, CDR2 FQNEAQ. This CDR3 spans 15 amino acids. Trimming removed 0 bases at V and 0 bases at J, with 7 bases between. The CDR3 sequence: CASSLAWTSTDTQYF. In DNA form, the CDR3 reads TGTGCCAGCAGCTTAGCCTGGACTAGCACAGATACGCAGTATTTT.

The J gene is TRBJ1-6, the V gene TRBV30, with D unresolved. There are 14 residues in the CDR3. V was shortened by 1 base and J by 0 bases, with 4 bases between the two germline ends. Germline V gene lookup returns CDR1 GTSNPN and CDR2 SVGIG (reference sequence). CDR3 region: CAWSEPSYNSPLHF. CDR3 DNA: TGTGCCTGGAGTGAGCCCTCCTATAATTCACCCCTCCACTTT.

The chain couples TRBV30 to TRBJ1-2; weak D call: TRBD1 (6 bases). With 3 bases removed from V and 1 base from J, the gap between germline ends came to 12 bases. CDR3 length: 14 residues. In germline, CDR1 is GTSNPN, CDR2 SVGIG (reference sequence). The CDR3 DNA reads as TGTGCCTGGAGGAGGGGGAATTTTAACTATGGCTACACCTTC. This encodes CAWRRGNFNYGYTF.

The chain has TRBV6-5 and TRBJ1-2; TRBD1 is a possible D gene (6 bases). Germline loops: CDR1 MNHEY, CDR2 SVGAGI. The CDR3 runs 11 residues. With 6 bases removed from V and 8 bases from J, the gap between germline ends came to 10 bases. DNA for the CDR3: TGTGCCAGCAGCCAGGGGAGAGGCTACACCTTC. Translation gives CASSQGRGYTF.

The gene calls are TRBV7-8 and TRBJ2-7; tentative D call: TRBD1 (6 bases). Germline V CDR1 and CDR2: SGHVS, FQNEAQ. The germline V and J ends were trimmed by 1 base and 11 bases, with 21 bases remaining between them. The CDR3 runs to 15 residues. The CDR3: CASSLGYTGHEKEYV. CDR3 bases: TGTGCCAGCAGCTTAGGCTACACAGGGCACGAAAAGGAGTACGTC.

This sequence joins TRBV2 and TRBJ1-2; D is uncertain. There are 13 residues in the CDR3. The germline V gene encodes CDR1 SNHLY and CDR2 FYNNEI. Trimming pared 1 base from V and 8 bases from J, leaving 11 bases between. CDR3 protein: CASSEVREGGYTF. CDR3 coding DNA: TGTGCCAGCAGTGAAGTCAGAGAGGGCGGCTACACCTTC.

This chain uses TRBV25-1 with TRBJ2-1; TRBD2 aligns across 7 bases. Trimming at V came to 4 bases and at J to 9 bases, leaving 9 bases not matched to a gene. The CDR3 runs to 14 residues. Germline V gives CDR1 MGHDK, CDR2 SYGVNS. DNA of the CDR3: TGTGCCAGCAGTGCGGCGGGAGAACCGGCTGAGCAGTTCTTC. Protein sequence: CASSAAGEPAEQFF.

As to this clone: One end of the junction does not line up with germline, which may come from a read error. Other DNA sequences from this sample encode an identical CDR3 as well. This chain links TRBV7-2 with TRBJ2-2, with D tentatively TRBD2 (5 bases). There are 14 residues in the CDR3. Germline V gives CDR1 SGHTA, CDR2 FQGNSA. The CDR3 sequence is CASSLTQRVGELFF. In nucleotides, the CDR3 is TGTGCCAGCAGTTTGACCCAGAGGGTTGGGGAGCTGTTCTTT.

The chain recombines TRBV19 with TRBJ1-2, with TRBD1 as a possible D gene (5 bases). The germline gives CDR1 LNHDA, CDR2 SQIVND (reference sequence). The V gene lost 6 bases and the J gene lost 3 bases, with 20 bases spanning the gap. The CDR3 runs to 16 residues. The CDR3 sequence is CASREGHIYRDYGYTF. The CDR3, as DNA: TGTGCCAGTAGGGAGGGGCACATCTACCGAGACTATGGCTACACCTTC.